These T cell receptor beta chains were read from a single sample in a study of blood T cell repertoires in COVID-19. The data were produced by immunoSEQ multiplex PCR, yet TCRdb's version contains in-frame clones alone and is incomplete. This sample has roughly 300,000 clones; 65% to 90% occur once, and the top ten carry around 3%. The specimen was peripheral blood. Source of these receptors: an older woman with active or convalescent COVID-19. Both conserved end residues are part of each CDR3. A D gene is named only where the DNA matches it firmly. Part of the rows lack a size; the others show once, few, many or a class for expanded clones.

v_gene	abundance	j_gene	d_gene	CDR3nt	CDR3aa
TRBV7-6	.	TRBJ2-2	.	TGTGCCAGCAGCTTATATCCGGGGAACACCGGGGAGCTGTTTTTT	CASSLYPGNTGELFF
TRBV12-5	.	TRBJ1-5	TRBD1	TGTGCTAGTGGTTTGGTCCTACAGGGGGGAGAGAGCAATCAGCCCCAGCATTTT	CASGLVLQGGESNQPQHF
TRBV7-3	.	TRBJ1-5	TRBD1	TGTGCCAGCAGCTTGACAGGGGACGTCGATCAGCCCCAGCATTTT	CASSLTGDVDQPQHF
TRBV6-5	.	TRBJ1-2	.	TGTGCCAGCAGTTATCACGACAGGAACTATGGCTACACCTTC	CASSYHDRNYGYTF
TRBV29-1	few	TRBJ1-1	TRBD1	TGCAGCGCCCTCGAACAGGGGCCTGAAGCTTTCTTT	CSALEQGPEAFF
TRBV5-4	many	TRBJ2-3	.	TGTGCCAGCAGCCTCGAGGGCACAGATACGCAGTATTTT	CASSLEGTDTQYF
TRBV18	.	TRBJ2-5	.	TGTGCCAGCTCACCTACCGTCACACAGGGCCAAGAGACCCAGTACTTC	CASSPTVTQGQETQYF
TRBV5-1	.	TRBJ2-1	.	TGCGCCAGCAGCTTCGTGGAGCGTAATGAGCAGTTCTTC	CASSFVERNEQFF
TRBV6-5	.	TRBJ2-7	.	TGTGCCAGCTCTCCGGGATCTTCCTCTGAGCAGTACTTC	CASSPGSSSEQYF
TRBV7-9	.	TRBJ1-6	.	TGTGCCAGCAGCTTGGGCCAGGTCAATTCACCCCTCCACTTT	CASSLGQVNSPLHF
TRBV10-3	.	TRBJ2-7	.	TGTGCCATCAGTGAGTTGAACAGGGAATACGAGCAGTACTTC	CAISELNREYEQYF
TRBV4-2	.	TRBJ2-1	TRBD2	TGTGCCAGCAGCCCGGGACTACCTATTCCGTTCTTC	CASSPGLPIPFF
TRBV5-1	.	TRBJ2-7	TRBD1	TGCGCCAGCAGCTTGGGCGGGACAGGGCGGTACGAGCAGTACTTC	CASSLGGTGRYEQYF
TRBV30	.	TRBJ1-1	.	TGTGCCGGGGCGGGGAACACTGAAGCTTTCTTT	CAGAGNTEAFF
TRBV27	few	TRBJ2-7	.	TGTGCCAGCAGTCCGGGTTACGAGCAGTACTTC	CASSPGYEQYF
TRBV7-7	many	TRBJ2-1	TRBD2	TGTGCCAGCAGCCCCGGGAGGGGGGTAATTTACAATGAGCAGTTCTTC	CASSPGRGVIYNEQFF
TRBV7-8	few	TRBJ2-1	.	TGTGCCAGCAGCCCACGGGACAACTACAATGAGCAGTTCTTC	CASSPRDNYNEQFF
TRBV2	.	TRBJ2-3	TRBD1	TGTGCCAGCAGTAAGGACAGGCTTGGGGATACGCAGTATTTT	CASSKDRLGDTQYF
TRBV7-2	.	TRBJ2-7	.	TGTGCCAGCAGCCCGTACCGGGGGACGTCCTACGAGCAGTACTTC	CASSPYRGTSYEQYF
TRBV9	few	TRBJ1-2	.	TGTGCCAGCAGCGTAGGGGGAGGGAACTATGGCTACACCTTC	CASSVGGGNYGYTF
TRBV7-2	.	TRBJ1-5	.	TGTGCCAGCAGCTTAGGGCCAGCGTCTGATCAGCCCCAGCATTTT	CASSLGPASDQPQHF
TRBV7-2	.	TRBJ2-3	.	TGTGCCAGCAGCGTCTCGACTAGTCACAATACGCAGTATTTT	CASSVSTSHNTQYF
TRBV7-2	.	TRBJ2-3	TRBD2	TGTGCCAGCAGCCCCCGACTAGCGGGGGGTCTCCATACGCAGTATTTT	CASSPRLAGGLHTQYF
TRBV2	few	TRBJ1-5	.	TGTGCCAGCGGACAACAGGGTCGACAGCCCCAGCATTTT	CASGQQGRQPQHF
TRBV5-1	few	TRBJ1-4	.	TGCGCCAGCAGGGATTCAGAACGGGATAATGAAAAACTGTTTTTT	CASRDSERDNEKLFF
TRBV18	.	TRBJ2-5	TRBD2	TGTGCCAGCTCACCACGAAACGGGGGGGAGACCCAGTACTTC	CASSPRNGGETQYF
TRBV18	.	TRBJ2-1	.	TGTGCCAGCTCAGTTCAGACAGGGACTAATGAGCAGTTCTTC	CASSVQTGTNEQFF
TRBV7-2	.	TRBJ2-1	TRBD1	TGTGCCATCGAACCGTACAGGGGGTCTTACAATGAGCAGTTCTTC	CAIEPYRGSYNEQFF
TRBV6-2/TRBV6-3	few	TRBJ2-2	.	TGTGCCAGCAGTTACGTCTCGAGGAACACCGGGGAGCTGTTTTTT	CASSYVSRNTGELFF
TRBV14	.	TRBJ1-1	TRBD1	TGTGCCAGCAGCCAGGGGACAGGGAGGGACACTGAAGCTTTCTTT	CASSQGTGRDTEAFF
TRBV9	.	TRBJ2-7	TRBD1	TGTGCCAGCAGCGTAGGACAGGGGACTGCCTACGAGCAGTACTTC	CASSVGQGTAYEQYF
TRBV5-1	.	TRBJ2-1	TRBD2	TGCGCCAGCGGCGTAGCCGTAGCGGGGGCAAACAATGAGCAGTTCTTC	CASGVAVAGANNEQFF
TRBV28	.	TRBJ2-5	.	TGTGCCAGCACTTTAGTGGGGCTCGGGGAGACCCAGTACTTC	CASTLVGLGETQYF
TRBV5-1	.	TRBJ1-1	.	TGCGCCAGCAGCTCGTCAGGGTTTTGGGGGAACACTGAAGCTTTCTTT	CASSSSGFWGNTEAFF
TRBV11-2	once	TRBJ1-1	TRBD1	TGTGCCAGCAGGACCGGGACAGGGGGTGCTAACACTGAAGCTTTCTTT	CASRTGTGGANTEAFF
TRBV6-2/TRBV6-3	.	TRBJ1-2	TRBD1	TGTGCCAGCAGCCCACAGGGGCCTGATAACGGCTACACCTTC	CASSPQGPDNGYTF
TRBV12-3/TRBV12-4	.	TRBJ1-2	.	TGTGCCAGCAGTCAACAGGGAGATGGCTACACCTTC	CASSQQGDGYTF
TRBV29-1	.	TRBJ2-1	.	TGCAGCGTTGAAACTGAGTACAGAATGTCCGACAATGAGCAGTTCTTC	CSVETEYRMSDNEQFF
TRBV6-5	.	TRBJ2-3	.	TGTGCCAGCAGTTACGGCAGGGTAGGGACAGATACGCAGTATTTT	CASSYGRVGTDTQYF
TRBV6-4	.	TRBJ1-1	TRBD1	TGTGCCAGCAGGATTCACAGGGGTGAGGTTGAAGCTTTCTTT	CASRIHRGEVEAFF
TRBV9	.	TRBJ1-2	TRBD1	TGTGCCAGCAGCCCATCAGGGGGTAGCTATGGCTACACCTTC	CASSPSGGSYGYTF
TRBV20-1	.	TRBJ2-3	TRBD2	TGCAGTGCCCAACTAGCGGATACGCAGTATTTT	CSAQLADTQYF